One and the same sample provided the 5 T cell receptor beta chains below, sequenced in a study of blood T cell repertoires in COVID-19. The assay was immunoSEQ multiplex PCR, and TCRdb's table has in-frame clones only and misses some. The sample lists about 190,000 clones; around 80% were seen once. The sample taken for sequencing was peripheral blood. All receptors derive from a woman aged 45 to 65 with acute or convalescent COVID-19.

The V and J genes are TRBV3-1 (or the pseudogene TRBV3-2) and TRBJ2-7; the D gene is possibly TRBD2 (6 bases). V was pared by 1 base and J by 4 bases, with 8 bases between. CDR1 and CDR2 from the germline V gene are LGHDT and YNNKEL (reference sequence). This CDR3 is built from 13 residues. This CDR3 reads CASSQGGTYEQYF. In DNA form, the CDR3 reads TGTGCCAGCAGCCAAGGCGGGACGTACGAGCAGTACTTC.

The sample holds a few counts of this clone. The J gene is TRBJ1-6, the V gene TRBV11-2; the D is unclear. Per germline, CDR1 SGHAT and CDR2 FQNNGV. V gave up 4 bases and J gave up 0 bases, with 7 bases separating them. The CDR3 runs 15 residues. The CDR3 is CASSYSSSYNSPLHF. The DNA for the CDR3 is TGTGCCAGCAGCTACAGTAGCTCCTATAATTCACCCCTCCACTTT.

The V and J genes are TRBV3-1 (or the pseudogene TRBV3-2) and TRBJ1-5; maybe TRBD1 (5 bases). Trimming shortened V by 4 bases and J by 3 bases, and 19 bases separated the two germline ends. Germline CDR1 is LGHDT and CDR2 is YNNKEL (reference sequence). The CDR3 spans 17 residues. The CDR3 protein is CASSPKGALVANQPQHF. CDR3 nucleotide sequence: TGTGCCAGCAGCCCAAAAGGGGCCCTAGTGGCCAATCAGCCCCAGCATTTT.

V usage is TRBV5-1 and J usage is TRBJ2-2, with 13 bases matching TRBD2. The CDR3 runs 15 residues. Germline CDR1 is SGHRS and CDR2 is YFSETQ. V was clipped by 4 bases and J by 4 bases; unmatched bases: 1. CDR3 sequence (DNA): TGCGCCAGCAGCAGGACTAGCGGGGGCACCGGGGAGCTGTTTTTT. It encodes CASSRTSGGTGELFF.

This clone came up once. CDR3 protein: CASSPWTGEGNTEAFF. CDR3 DNA sequence: TGTGCCAGCTCACCATGGACAGGGGAGGGGAACACTGAAGCTTTCTTT. V is TRBV18 and J is TRBJ1-1; 9 positions agree with TRBD1. V shed 2 bases and J 1 base; nucleotides not matched to a gene: 5. The CDR3 sequence is 16 residues long. Germline V gene data show CDR1 as KGHSH and CDR2 as LQKENI. Using reference TRBV18 and TRBJ1-1 for the parts outside the CDR3, the full variable domain is NAGVMQNPRHLVRRRGQEARLRCSPMKGHSHVYWYRQLPEEGLKFMVYLQKENIIDESGMPKERFSAEFPKEGPSILRIQQVVRGDSAAYFCASSPWTGEGNTEAFFGQGTRLTVV.